The sequence of this T cell receptor (beta chain) was determined in a study of T cell repertoires in cytomegalovirus infection. TCRdb itself ran the reads through MiXCR, one entry per CDR3 protein. Of 85,000 to 130,000 distinct CDR3 sequences listed, 20% to 25% were seen once; the top ten hold around 42%. This TCR came from a human donor in good health (CMV status not recorded). Some clones in this sample may be carry-over from other donors' samples. Specimen: CD8+ T cells from PBMCs.

Here the CDR3 DNA reads TGTGCCAGCAGTTCACCAAGGACTAGCTTAGAGACCCAGTACTTC. As protein: CASSSPRTSLETQYF. J is TRBJ2-5 and V is TRBV6-5, with 8 bases matching TRBD2. The germline gives CDR1 MNHEY, CDR2 SVGAGI. CDR3 size: 15 residues. V lost 4 bases and J lost 4; bases outside the gene matches: 8.